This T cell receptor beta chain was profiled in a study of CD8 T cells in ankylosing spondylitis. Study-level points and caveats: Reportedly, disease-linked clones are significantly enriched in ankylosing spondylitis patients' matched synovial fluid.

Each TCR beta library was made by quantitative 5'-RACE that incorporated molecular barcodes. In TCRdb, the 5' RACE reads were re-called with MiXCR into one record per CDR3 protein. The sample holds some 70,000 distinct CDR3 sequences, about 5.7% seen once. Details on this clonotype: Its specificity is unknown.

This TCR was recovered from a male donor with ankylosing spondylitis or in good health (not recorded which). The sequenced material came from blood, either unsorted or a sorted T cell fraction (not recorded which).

The chain's CDR3 is CSSWGHAPDYYNEQFF. In DNA form, the CDR3 reads TGCAGTTCCTGGGGTCACGCTCCGGACTATTACAATGAGCAGTTCTTC. The rearrangement joins TRBV20-1 to TRBJ2-1, with D perhaps matching TRBD2 (6 bases). This CDR3 spans 16 amino acids. The germline V gene encodes CDR1 DFQATT and CDR2 SNEGSKA (reference sequence). V was cut by 8 bases and J by 4 bases, with 24 bases left in between.